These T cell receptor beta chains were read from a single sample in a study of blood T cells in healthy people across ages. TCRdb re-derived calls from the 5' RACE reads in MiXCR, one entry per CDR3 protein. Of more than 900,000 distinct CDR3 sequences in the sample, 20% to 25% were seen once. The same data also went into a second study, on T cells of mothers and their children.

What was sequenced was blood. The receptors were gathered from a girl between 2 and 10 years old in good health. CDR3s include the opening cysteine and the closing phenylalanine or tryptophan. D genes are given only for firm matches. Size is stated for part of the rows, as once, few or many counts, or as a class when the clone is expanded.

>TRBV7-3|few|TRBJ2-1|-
CASSILSGNEQFF
TGTGCCAGCAGCATCCTTAGCGGCAATGAGCAGTTCTTC
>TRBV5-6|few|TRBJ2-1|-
CASSSGSGPQFF
TGTGCCAGCAGCTCGGGATCGGGTCCGCAGTTCTTC
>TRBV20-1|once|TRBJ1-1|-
CSARLEGGAFF
TGCAGTGCGAGACTCGAAGGGGGAGCTTTCTTT
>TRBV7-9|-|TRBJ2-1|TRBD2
CASSLGGVAGVEEQFF
TGTGCCAGCAGCTTAGGCGGTGTAGCGGGAGTAGAGGAGCAGTTCTTC
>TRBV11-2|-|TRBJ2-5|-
CASSFYSLGESATQYF
TGTGCCAGCAGCTTTTACTCCTTGGGGGAATCCGCGACCCAGTACTTC
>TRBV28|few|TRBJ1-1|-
CASRDKTEAFF
TGTGCCAGCAGGGATAAAACTGAAGCTTTCTTT
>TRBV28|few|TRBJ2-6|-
CASSLWANVLTF
TGTGCCAGCAGCCTCTGGGCCAACGTCCTGACTTTC
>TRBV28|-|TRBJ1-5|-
CASSPHGQPQHF
TGTGCCAGCAGTCCCCACGGCCAGCCCCAGCATTTT
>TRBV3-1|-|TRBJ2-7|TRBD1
CASSLPGQGNDEQYF
TGTGCCAGCAGCCTCCCGGGACAGGGGAATGACGAGCAGTACTTC
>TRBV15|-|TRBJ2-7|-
CATSVGVPYEQYF
TGTGCCACCAGCGTCGGGGTTCCCTACGAGCAGTACTTC
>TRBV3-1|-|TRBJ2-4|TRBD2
CASSQVGGTSGIRNIQYF
TGTGCCAGCAGCCAAGTGGGTGGGACTAGCGGGATTCGAAACATTCAGTACTTC
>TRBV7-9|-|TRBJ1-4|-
CASSSRNEETTNEKLFF
TGTGCCAGCAGCTCCCGTAACGAGGAAACAACTAATGAAAAACTGTTTTTT
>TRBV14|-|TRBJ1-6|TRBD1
CASGQVDRGISPLHF
TGTGCCAGCGGCCAGGTGGACAGGGGAATTTCACCCCTCCACTTT
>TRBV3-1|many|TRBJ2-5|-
CASSQFARETQYF
TGTGCCAGCAGCCAATTCGCGCGAGAGACCCAGTACTTC
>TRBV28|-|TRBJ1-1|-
CASSPGPSEAFF
TGTGCCAGCAGTCCCGGACCGAGTGAAGCTTTCTTT
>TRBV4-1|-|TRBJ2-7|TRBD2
CASSQGSGSYEQYF
TGCGCCAGCAGCCAAGGAAGCGGGAGCTACGAGCAGTACTTC
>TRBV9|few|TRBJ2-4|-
CASSVEGIYGGDIQYF
TGTGCCAGCAGCGTAGAGGGGATTTACGGGGGAGACATTCAGTACTTC
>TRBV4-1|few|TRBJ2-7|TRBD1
CASSQAQGAGYEQYF
TGCGCCAGCAGCCAAGCACAGGGGGCAGGTTACGAGCAGTACTTC
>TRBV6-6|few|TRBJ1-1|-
CASIRTVNTEAFF
TGTGCCAGCATCCGGACGGTGAACACTGAAGCTTTCTTT